The 21 T cell receptor beta chains listed next were all sequenced from one sample in a study of CD8+ T cells in alopecia areata. Treatment of the sample: oral pan-JAK inhibitor, 5-10 mg twice daily. Following RNA extraction, reverse transcription yielded cDNA that acted as the sequencing template. TCRdb's copy holds only in-frame clones and misses some; the assay was immunoSEQ multiplex PCR. The sample records a few hundred thousand clones, over 40% being singletons. The sequencing used CD4+ T cells sorted from blood, collected around week 37, from a patient treated with tofacitinib. These receptors originate from a human donor with alopecia areata.

This chain uses TRBV6-5 with TRBJ2-1; unclear D gene. Germline-derived CDR1 and CDR2 are MNHEY and SVGAGI. The CDR3 length is 13 residues. Deletions cut 6 bases from V and 6 bases from J, with 12 bases between. CDR3 protein: CASRSLVVNEQFF. CDR3 nucleotides: TGTGCCAGCAGAAGCCTAGTGGTCAATGAGCAGTTCTTC.

This clone was observed a few times. The V call is TRBV9, the J call TRBJ2-2; possible D gene TRBD2, 6 bases. V gave up 2 bases and J gave up 4 bases, with 9 bases separating them. CDR1 and CDR2 (germline): SGDLS, YYNGEE. The length of the CDR3 is 14 residues. The CDR3 DNA follows: TGTGCCAGCAGCGTCGGGAGAGTCACCGGGGAGCTGTTTTTT. Amino acids: CASSVGRVTGELFF.

The chain employs TRBV29-1 and TRBJ2-7; 7 positions agree with TRBD2. The CDR3 totals 14 residues. The junction had 15 bases not matched to a gene; V was cut back by 7 bases and J by 6 bases. Germline V gene data show CDR1 as SQVTM and CDR2 as ANQGSEA. The CDR3 nucleotides read TGCAGCGCGAAAGTGGCGGGAGATTCCCCCGAGCAGTACTTC. It encodes CSAKVAGDSPEQYF.

The genes are TRBV27 and TRBJ2-7; 12 bases agree with TRBD1. This CDR3 is built from 13 residues. Germline lookup yields CDR1 MNHEY and CDR2 SMNVEV (reference sequence). V shed 6 bases, J shed 7 bases, and the junction held 4 bases outside the gene matches. The CDR3 DNA reads TGTGCCAGCAGGGGACAGGGGGCAGGTGAGCAGTACTTC. Protein product: CASRGQGAGEQYF.

The V and J genes are TRBV6-1 and TRBJ1-2, with D unresolved. Trimming cost V 5 bases and J 8 bases, with 12 bases left between them. CDR3 length equals 12 residues. Germline V gene lookup returns CDR1 MNHNS and CDR2 SASEGT. CDR3 bases: TGTGCCAGCAGTCAGTCCACTAGCGGCTACACCTTC. As protein: CASSQSTSGYTF.

This clone was counted only a few times. V is TRBV29-1 and J is TRBJ1-3; D unclear. Trimming pared 7 bases from V and 2 bases from J, leaving 12 bases between. CDR1 SQVTM and CDR2 ANQGSEA come from the germline V gene. The CDR3 is 13 residues long. The CDR3 nucleotides read TGCAGCGGGACGAGCTCGCCTGGAAACACCATATATTTT. It translates to CSGTSSPGNTIYF.

The table lists this clone with many counts. The chain couples TRBV6-5 to TRBJ1-5; 9 nucleotides match TRBD1. Germline CDR1 is MNHEY and CDR2 is SVGAGI. The length of the CDR3 is 15 residues. Trimming removed 4 bases from V and 0 bases from J; junction bases left unmatched: 1. The CDR3 protein is CASSLQGASNQPQHF. CDR3 DNA: TGTGCCAGCAGTTTACAGGGGGCTAGCAATCAGCCCCAGCATTTT.

This clone was detected only a few times. The sample carries other DNA sequences with the same CDR3. The rearrangement joins TRBV29-1 to TRBJ2-3, with D maybe TRBD1 (5 bases). In germline, CDR1 is SQVTM, CDR2 ANQGSEA. CDR3 length equals 11 residues. V lost 7 bases to trimming and J lost 0 bases, with 5 bases between them. The CDR3 is CSAGSTDTQYF. Written as DNA, the CDR3 is TGCAGCGCAGGGAGCACAGATACGCAGTATTTT.

The chain carries TRBV29-1 and TRBJ2-1; 10 bases map to TRBD2. Germline CDR1 reads SQVTM; CDR2 reads ANQGSEA. CDR3 length equals 15 residues. V shed 7 bases, J shed 1 base, and the junction held 7 bases outside the gene matches. The CDR3 reads CSAQRGLASYNEQFF. Here the CDR3 DNA reads TGCAGCGCCCAAAGGGGACTAGCGTCCTACAATGAGCAGTTCTTC.

The chain has TRBV29-1 and TRBJ2-7; possibly TRBD2 for D (6 bases). Germline CDR1 reads SQVTM; CDR2 reads ANQGSEA. The CDR3 has 12 residues. The chain's CDR3 is CSLRDSTYEQYF. For the CDR3, the DNA is TGCAGTCTCCGGGACTCAACCTACGAGCAGTACTTC.

V usage is TRBV19 and J usage is TRBJ1-2; the D is unclear. The CDR3 loop spans 16 amino acids. Germline V CDR1 and CDR2: LNHDA, SQIVND (reference sequence). Trimming pared 5 bases from V and 4 bases from J, leaving 20 bases between. The CDR3 coding sequence is TGTGCCAGTAGTCCCCAAGGGTTGGGGATATCCTATGGCTACACCTTC. Residues: CASSPQGLGISYGYTF.

The chain has TRBV29-1 and TRBJ2-1; D gene uncertain. Looked up from germline, CDR1 is SQVTM and CDR2 is ANQGSEA. The CDR3 spans 12 residues. Trimming cost V 6 bases and J 9 bases, with 15 bases left between them. The CDR3 region is CSVRTTLSEQFF. In DNA form, the CDR3 reads TGCAGCGTGCGTACCACTCTTAGTGAGCAGTTCTTC.

There are a few counts of this clone. The CDR3, as DNA: TGTGCCAGCAGCGTAGCAGCGGGAGGTTCCCACGAGCAGTACTTC. Protein sequence: CASSVAAGGSHEQYF. The rearrangement links TRBV9 to TRBJ2-7; 9 nucleotides agree with TRBD2. The CDR3 contains 15 residues. Unmatched junction bases numbered 6, after V lost 0 bases and J lost 5 bases. Germline V gene lookup returns CDR1 SGDLS and CDR2 YYNGEE.

This clone has more than one count but fewer than ten. V usage is TRBV4-1 and J usage is TRBJ2-3, with D possibly being TRBD2 (5 bases). V gave up 7 bases and J gave up 0 bases, with 11 bases separating them. Germline CDR1 is MGHRA and CDR2 is YSYEKL. CDR3 length equals 14 residues. CDR3 coding DNA: TGCGCCAGCACTCTAGCTTACAGCACAGATACGCAGTATTTT. As protein: CASTLAYSTDTQYF.

This clone was picked up a small number of times. The J gene is TRBJ2-3, the V gene TRBV4-1; TRBD2 agrees at 8 bases. Trimming took 2 bases from V and 1 from J; bases not matched to a gene: 8. The CDR3 spans 17 residues. From germline, CDR1 is MGHRA and CDR2 YSYEKL. This CDR3 reads CASSQSGAGGGTDTQYF. The DNA of the CDR3 is TGCGCCAGCAGCCAATCCGGGGCGGGAGGTGGCACAGATACGCAGTATTTT.

This clone was seen only a few times. The chain couples TRBV5-6 to TRBJ2-1, with 12 positions matching TRBD1. After removal of 2 bases from V and 7 bases from J, the junction contained 4 bases not matched to a gene. The CDR3 length is 15 residues. Germline CDR1 SGHDT, CDR2 YYEEEE. CDR3 coding DNA: TGTGCCAGCAGCTTCCGGGACAGGGGGCCTAATGAGCAGTTCTTC. Protein product: CASSFRDRGPNEQFF.

The V gene is TRBV6-6, the J gene TRBJ2-3; D is unresolved. Trimming cost V 2 bases and J 1 base, with 4 bases left between them. CDR1 is MNHNY and CDR2 is SVGAGI in the germline V gene (reference sequence). CDR3 length: 13 amino acids. The CDR3 DNA follows: TGTGCCAGCAGTTACGGTGGCACAGATACGCAGTATTTT. Protein sequence: CASSYGGTDTQYF.

The chain couples TRBV7-9 to TRBJ2-7, with 12 bases lining up with TRBD2. CDR3 size: 18 residues. The germline CDR1 and CDR2 sequences are SEHNR and FQNEAQ (reference sequence). Trimming removed 2 bases from V and 3 bases from J; junction bases left unmatched: 11. CDR3 in DNA: TGTGCCAGCAGCTTAACCCCGTTAGGGACTAGCGGGTACTACGAGCAGTACTTC. Its protein is CASSLTPLGTSGYYEQYF.

The V call is TRBV9, the J call TRBJ1-2, with D tentatively TRBD1 (5 bases). Germline lookup yields CDR1 SGDLS and CDR2 YYNGEE. V was clipped by 4 bases and J by 8 bases, with 24 bases between them. CDR3 length: 16 amino acids. The CDR3 protein is CASSPQIRDLGEGYTF. DNA for the CDR3: TGTGCCAGCAGCCCACAGATACGGGACTTGGGGGAGGGCTACACCTTC.

This clone has a handful of counts. The genes are TRBV30 and TRBJ2-3; TRBD2 matches at 7 bases. With 0 bases clipped from V and 0 bases from J, the junction kept 0 bases outside the gene matches. In germline, CDR1 is GTSNPN, CDR2 SVGIG (reference sequence). The CDR3 spans 14 residues. The CDR3 nucleotides read TGTGCCTGGAGTGTAGCGGGGAGCACAGATACGCAGTATTTT. Encoded protein: CAWSVAGSTDTQYF.

This chain links TRBV5-1 with TRBJ1-2, with 8 bases identical to TRBD1. Unmatched junction bases numbered 7, after V lost 4 bases and J lost 8 bases. Germline V lookup: CDR1 SGHRS, CDR2 YFSETQ. The CDR3 covers 13 residues. CDR3 loop: CASSPGQGKGYTF. The DNA for the CDR3 is TGCGCCAGCAGCCCCGGACAGGGTAAGGGCTACACCTTC. Based on the CDR3 plus reference TRBV5-1 and TRBJ1-2, the full variable domain is KAGVTQTPRYLIKTRGQQVTLSCSPISGHRSVSWYQQTPGQGLQFLFEYFSETQRNKGNFPGRFSGRQFSNSRSEMNVSTLELGDSALYLCASSPGQGKGYTFGSGTRLTVV.